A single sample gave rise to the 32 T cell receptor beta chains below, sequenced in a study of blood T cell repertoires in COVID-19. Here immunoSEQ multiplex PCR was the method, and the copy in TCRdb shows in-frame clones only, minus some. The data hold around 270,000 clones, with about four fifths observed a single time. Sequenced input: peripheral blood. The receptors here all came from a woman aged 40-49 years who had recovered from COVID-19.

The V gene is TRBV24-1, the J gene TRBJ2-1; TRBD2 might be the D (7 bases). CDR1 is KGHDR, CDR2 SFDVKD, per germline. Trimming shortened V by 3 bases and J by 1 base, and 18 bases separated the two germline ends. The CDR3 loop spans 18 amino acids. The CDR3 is CATSDRRGRGSSYNEQFF. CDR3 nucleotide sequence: TGTGCCACCAGTGATAGGCGGGGGCGGGGCAGTTCCTACAATGAGCAGTTCTTC.

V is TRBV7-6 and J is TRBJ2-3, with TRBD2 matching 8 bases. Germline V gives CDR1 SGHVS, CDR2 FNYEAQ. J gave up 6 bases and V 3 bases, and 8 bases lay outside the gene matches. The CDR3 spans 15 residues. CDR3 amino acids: CASSFSAGVVDTQYF. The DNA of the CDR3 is TGTGCCAGCAGCTTTTCAGCGGGGGTAGTTGATACGCAGTATTTT.

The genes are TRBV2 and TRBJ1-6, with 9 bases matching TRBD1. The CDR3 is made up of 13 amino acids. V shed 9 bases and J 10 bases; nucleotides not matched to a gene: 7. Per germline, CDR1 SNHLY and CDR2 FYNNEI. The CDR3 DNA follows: TGTGCCAGGGGGGGACAGGGAGACTCACCCCTCCACTTT. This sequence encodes CARGGQGDSPLHF. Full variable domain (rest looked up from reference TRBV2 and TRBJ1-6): EPEVTQTPSHQVTQMGQEVILRCVPISNHLYFYWYRQILGQKVEFLVSFYNNEISEKSEIFDDQFSVERPDGSNFTLKIRSTKLEDSAMYFCARGGQGDSPLHFGNGTRLTVT.

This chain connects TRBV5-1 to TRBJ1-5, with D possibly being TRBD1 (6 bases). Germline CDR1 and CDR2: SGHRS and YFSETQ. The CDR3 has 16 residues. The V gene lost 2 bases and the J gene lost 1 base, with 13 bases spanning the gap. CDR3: CASSFLPRGSNQPQHF. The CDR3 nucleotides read TGCGCCAGCAGCTTTCTTCCCAGGGGAAGCAATCAGCCCCAGCATTTT.

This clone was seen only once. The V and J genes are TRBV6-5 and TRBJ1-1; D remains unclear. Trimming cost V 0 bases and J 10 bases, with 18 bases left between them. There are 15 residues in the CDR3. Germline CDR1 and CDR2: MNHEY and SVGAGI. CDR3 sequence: CASSYSIIPGQTAFF. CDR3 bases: TGTGCCAGCAGTTACTCAATAATACCAGGTCAGACAGCTTTCTTT.

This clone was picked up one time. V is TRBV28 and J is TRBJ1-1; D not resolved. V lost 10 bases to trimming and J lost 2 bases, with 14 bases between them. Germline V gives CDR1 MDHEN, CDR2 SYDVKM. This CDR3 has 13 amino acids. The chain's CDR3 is CATNRLSNTEAFF. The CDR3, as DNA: TGTGCCACCAATCGACTGTCAAACACTGAAGCTTTCTTT.

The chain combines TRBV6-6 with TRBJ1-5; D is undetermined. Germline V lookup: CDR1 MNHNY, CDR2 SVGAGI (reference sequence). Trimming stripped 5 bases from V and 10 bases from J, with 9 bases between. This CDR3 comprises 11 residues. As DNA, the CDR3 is TGTGCCAGCAGTCTAGCTCCACCCCAGCATTTT. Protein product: CASSLAPPQHF.

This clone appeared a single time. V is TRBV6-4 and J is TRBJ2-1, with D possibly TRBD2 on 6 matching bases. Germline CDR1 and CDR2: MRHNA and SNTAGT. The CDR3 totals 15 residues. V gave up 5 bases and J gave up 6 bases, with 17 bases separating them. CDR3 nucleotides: TGTGCCAGCAGTCTTAGCGAGGAGGGGCTCAATGAGCAGTTCTTC. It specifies CASSLSEEGLNEQFF.

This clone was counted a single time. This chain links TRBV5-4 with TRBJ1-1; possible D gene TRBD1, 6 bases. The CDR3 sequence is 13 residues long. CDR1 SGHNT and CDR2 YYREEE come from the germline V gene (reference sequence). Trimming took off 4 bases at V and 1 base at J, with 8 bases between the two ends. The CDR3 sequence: CASSRGQNTEAFF. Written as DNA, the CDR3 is TGTGCCAGCAGCAGGGGACAGAACACTGAAGCTTTCTTT.

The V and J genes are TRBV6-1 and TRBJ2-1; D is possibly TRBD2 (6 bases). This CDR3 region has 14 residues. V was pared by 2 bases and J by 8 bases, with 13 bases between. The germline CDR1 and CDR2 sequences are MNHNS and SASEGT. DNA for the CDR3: TGTGCCAGCAGTGAAATTGGGGGGAAGGATGAGCAGTTCTTC. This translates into CASSEIGGKDEQFF.

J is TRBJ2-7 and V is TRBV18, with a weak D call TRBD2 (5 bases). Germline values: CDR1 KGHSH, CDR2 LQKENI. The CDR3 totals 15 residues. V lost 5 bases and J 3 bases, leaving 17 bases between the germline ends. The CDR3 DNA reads TGTGCCAGCTCAGCAACCCCGGGATCAAGCTACGAGCAGTACTTC. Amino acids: CASSATPGSSYEQYF.

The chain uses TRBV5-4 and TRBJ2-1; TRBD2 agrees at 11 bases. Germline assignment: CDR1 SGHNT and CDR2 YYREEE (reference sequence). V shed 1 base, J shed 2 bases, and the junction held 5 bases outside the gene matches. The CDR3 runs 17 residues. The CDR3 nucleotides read TGTGCCAGCAGCTTGCTTCTAGCGGGGGGCACCTACAATGAGCAGTTCTTC. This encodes CASSLLLAGGTYNEQFF.

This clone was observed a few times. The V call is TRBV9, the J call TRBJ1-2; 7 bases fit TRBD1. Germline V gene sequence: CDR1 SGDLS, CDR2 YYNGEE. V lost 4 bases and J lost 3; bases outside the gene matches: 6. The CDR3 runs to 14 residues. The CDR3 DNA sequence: TGTGCCAGCAGCAGGGACAGCCCCTACTATGGCTACACCTTC. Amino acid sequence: CASSRDSPYYGYTF.

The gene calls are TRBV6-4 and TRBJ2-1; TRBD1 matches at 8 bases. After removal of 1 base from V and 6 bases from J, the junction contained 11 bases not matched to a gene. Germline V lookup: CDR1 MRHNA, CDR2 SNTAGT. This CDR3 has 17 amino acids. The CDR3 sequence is CASSDFGGTGQANEQFF. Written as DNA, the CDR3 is TGTGCCAGCAGTGACTTTGGTGGGACAGGACAAGCCAATGAGCAGTTCTTC.

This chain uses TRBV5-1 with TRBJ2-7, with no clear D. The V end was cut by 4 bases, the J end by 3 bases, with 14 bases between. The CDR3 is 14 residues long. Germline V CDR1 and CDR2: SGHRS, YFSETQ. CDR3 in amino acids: CASSENTPGYEQYF. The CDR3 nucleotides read TGCGCCAGCAGCGAAAATACCCCGGGCTACGAGCAGTACTTC.

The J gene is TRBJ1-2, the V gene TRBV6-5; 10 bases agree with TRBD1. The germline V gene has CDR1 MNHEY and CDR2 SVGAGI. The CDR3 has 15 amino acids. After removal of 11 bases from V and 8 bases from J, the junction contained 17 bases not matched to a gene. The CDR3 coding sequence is TGTGCCGCGGCCGGACGGGACAGGGGCCGTTGGGGCTACACCTTC. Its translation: CAAAGRDRGRWGYTF.

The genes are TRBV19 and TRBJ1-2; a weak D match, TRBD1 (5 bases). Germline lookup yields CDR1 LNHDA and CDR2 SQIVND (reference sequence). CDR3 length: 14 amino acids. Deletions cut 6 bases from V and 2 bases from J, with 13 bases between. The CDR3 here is CASRTTGGNYGYTF. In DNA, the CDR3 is TGTGCCAGTAGAACTACCGGGGGGAACTATGGCTACACCTTC.

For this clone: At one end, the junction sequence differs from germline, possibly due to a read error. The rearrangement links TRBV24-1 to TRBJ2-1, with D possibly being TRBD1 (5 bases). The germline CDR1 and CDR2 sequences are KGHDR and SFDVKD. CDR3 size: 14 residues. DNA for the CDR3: TGTGCCACCAGTGACCCGAGACAGTACAGTGAGCAGTTCTTC. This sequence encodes CATSDPRQYSEQFF.

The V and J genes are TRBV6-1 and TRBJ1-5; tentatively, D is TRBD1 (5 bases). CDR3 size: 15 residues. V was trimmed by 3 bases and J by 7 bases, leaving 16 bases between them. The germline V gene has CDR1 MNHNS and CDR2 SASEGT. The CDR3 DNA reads TGTGCCAGCAGTGACGGTGGGGCGCCGAAACAGCCCCAGCATTTT. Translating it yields CASSDGGAPKQPQHF.

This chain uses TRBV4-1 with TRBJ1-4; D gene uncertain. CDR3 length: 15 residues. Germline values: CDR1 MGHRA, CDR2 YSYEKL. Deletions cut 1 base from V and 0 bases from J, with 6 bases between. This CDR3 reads CASSQARATNEKLFF. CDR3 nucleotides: TGCGCCAGCAGCCAAGCGCGGGCAACTAATGAAAAACTGTTTTTT.

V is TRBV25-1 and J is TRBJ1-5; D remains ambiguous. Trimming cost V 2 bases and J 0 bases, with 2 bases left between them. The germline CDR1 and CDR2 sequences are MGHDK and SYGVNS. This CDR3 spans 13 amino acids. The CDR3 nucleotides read TGTGCCAGCAGTGAACATAGCAATCAGCCCCAGCATTTT. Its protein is CASSEHSNQPQHF.

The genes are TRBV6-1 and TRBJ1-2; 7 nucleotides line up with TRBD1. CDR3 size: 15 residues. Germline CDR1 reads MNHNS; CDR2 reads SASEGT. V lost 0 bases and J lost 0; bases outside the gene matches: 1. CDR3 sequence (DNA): TGTGCCAGCAGTGAAGCGGGGACAGCTAACTATGGCTACACCTTC. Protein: CASSEAGTANYGYTF.

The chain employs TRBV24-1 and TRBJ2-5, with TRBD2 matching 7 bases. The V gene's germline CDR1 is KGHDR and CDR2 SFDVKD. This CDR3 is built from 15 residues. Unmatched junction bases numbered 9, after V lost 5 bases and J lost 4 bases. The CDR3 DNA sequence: TGTGCCACCAGTGGGGGGGGGAGTTCAATAGAGACCCAGTACTTC. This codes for CATSGGGSSIETQYF.

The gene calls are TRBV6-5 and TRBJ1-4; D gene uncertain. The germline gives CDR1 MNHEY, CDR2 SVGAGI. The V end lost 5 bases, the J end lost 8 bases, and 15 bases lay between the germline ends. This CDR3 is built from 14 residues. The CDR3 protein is CASSLSRAREKLFF. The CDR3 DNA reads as TGTGCCAGCAGTCTGTCGAGAGCCCGAGAAAAACTGTTTTTT.

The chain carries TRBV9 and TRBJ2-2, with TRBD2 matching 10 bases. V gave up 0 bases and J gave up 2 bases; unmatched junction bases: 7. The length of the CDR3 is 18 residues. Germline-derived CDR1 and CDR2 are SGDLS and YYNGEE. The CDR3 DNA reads TGTGCCAGCAGCGTAGACCCGCTAGCGGGGGAAAACACCGGGGAGCTGTTTTTT. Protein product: CASSVDPLAGENTGELFF. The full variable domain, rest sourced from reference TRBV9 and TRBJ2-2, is DSGVTQTPKHLITATGQRVTLRCSPRSGDLSVYWYQQSLDQGLQFLIQYYNGEERAKGNILERFSAQQFPDLHSELNLSSLELGDSALYFCASSVDPLAGENTGELFFGEGSRLTVL.

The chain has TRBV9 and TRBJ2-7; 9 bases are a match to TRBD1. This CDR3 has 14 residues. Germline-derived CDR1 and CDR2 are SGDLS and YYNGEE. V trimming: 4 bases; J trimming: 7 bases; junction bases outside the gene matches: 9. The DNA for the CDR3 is TGTGCCAGCAGCAGGACAGGGGCGCGGGGGGAGCAGTACTTC. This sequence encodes CASSRTGARGEQYF. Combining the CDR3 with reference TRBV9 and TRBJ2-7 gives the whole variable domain DSGVTQTPKHLITATGQRVTLRCSPRSGDLSVYWYQQSLDQGLQFLIQYYNGEERAKGNILERFSAQQFPDLHSELNLSSLELGDSALYFCASSRTGARGEQYFGPGTRLTVT.

Here the CDR3 reads CASSIVWAGGNQPQHF. The CDR3 nucleotides are TGTGCCAGTAGTATAGTTTGGGCAGGGGGCAATCAGCCCCAGCATTTT. The chain joins TRBV19 to TRBJ1-5, with a tentative D call TRBD1 (6 bases). CDR3 size: 16 residues. Germline V CDR1 and CDR2: LNHDA, SQIVND (reference sequence). The V end was cut by 1 base, the J end by 2 bases, with 12 bases between.

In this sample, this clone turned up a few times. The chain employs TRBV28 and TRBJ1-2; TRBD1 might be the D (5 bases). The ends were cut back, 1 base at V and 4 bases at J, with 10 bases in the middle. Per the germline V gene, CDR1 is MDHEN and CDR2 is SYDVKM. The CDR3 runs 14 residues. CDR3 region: CASSLSGGGYGYTF. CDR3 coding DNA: TGTGCCAGCAGTTTATCCGGGGGGGGCTATGGCTACACCTTC.

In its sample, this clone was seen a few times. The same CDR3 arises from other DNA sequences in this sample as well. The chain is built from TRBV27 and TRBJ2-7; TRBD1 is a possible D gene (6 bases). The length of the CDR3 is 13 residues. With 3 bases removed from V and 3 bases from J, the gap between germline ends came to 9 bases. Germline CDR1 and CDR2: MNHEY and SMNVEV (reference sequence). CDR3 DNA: TGTGCCAGCAGTTTTGGACAGAACTACGAGCAGTACTTC. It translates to CASSFGQNYEQYF.

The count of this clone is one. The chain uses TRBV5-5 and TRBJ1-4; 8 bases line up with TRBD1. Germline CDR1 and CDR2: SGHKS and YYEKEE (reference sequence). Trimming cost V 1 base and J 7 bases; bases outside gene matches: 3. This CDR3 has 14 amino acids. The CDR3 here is CASSLQGASEKLFF. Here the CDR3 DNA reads TGTGCCAGCAGCTTGCAGGGGGCTAGTGAAAAACTGTTTTTT. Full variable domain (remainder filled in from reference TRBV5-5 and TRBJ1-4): DAGVTQSPTHLIKTRGQQVTLRCSPISGHKSVSWYQQVLGQGPQFIFQYYEKEERGRGNFPDRFSARQFPNYSSELNVNALLLGDSALYLCASSLQGASEKLFFGSGTQLSVL.

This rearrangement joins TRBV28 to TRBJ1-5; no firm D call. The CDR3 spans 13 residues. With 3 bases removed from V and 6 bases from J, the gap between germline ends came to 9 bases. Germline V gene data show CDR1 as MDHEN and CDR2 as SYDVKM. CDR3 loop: CASSFARAQPQHF. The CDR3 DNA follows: TGTGCCAGCAGTTTCGCGCGGGCTCAGCCCCAGCATTTT.

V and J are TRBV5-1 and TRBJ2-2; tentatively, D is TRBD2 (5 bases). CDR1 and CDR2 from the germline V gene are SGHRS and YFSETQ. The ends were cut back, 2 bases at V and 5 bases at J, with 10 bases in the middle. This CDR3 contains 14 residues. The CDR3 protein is CASSFLEGTGELFF. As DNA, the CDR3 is TGCGCCAGCAGCTTCCTTGAGGGAACCGGGGAGCTGTTTTTT.